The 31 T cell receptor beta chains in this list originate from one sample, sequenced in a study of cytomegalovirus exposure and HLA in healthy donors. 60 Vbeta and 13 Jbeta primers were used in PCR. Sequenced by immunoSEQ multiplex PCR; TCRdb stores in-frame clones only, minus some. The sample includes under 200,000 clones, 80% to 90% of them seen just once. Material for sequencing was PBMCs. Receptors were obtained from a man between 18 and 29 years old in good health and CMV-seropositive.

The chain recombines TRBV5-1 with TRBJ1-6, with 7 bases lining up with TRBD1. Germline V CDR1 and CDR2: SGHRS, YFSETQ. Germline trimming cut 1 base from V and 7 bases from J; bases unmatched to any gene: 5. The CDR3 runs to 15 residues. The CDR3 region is CASSLIWDRNSPLHF. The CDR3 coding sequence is TGCGCCAGCAGCTTGATCTGGGACAGAAATTCACCCCTCCACTTT.

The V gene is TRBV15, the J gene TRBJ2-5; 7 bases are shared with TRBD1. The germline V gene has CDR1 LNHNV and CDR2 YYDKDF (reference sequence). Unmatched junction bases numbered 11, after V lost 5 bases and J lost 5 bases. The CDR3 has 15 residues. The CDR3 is CATSGPQGIGETQYF. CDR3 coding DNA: TGTGCCACCAGCGGTCCACAGGGGATCGGGGAGACCCAGTACTTC.

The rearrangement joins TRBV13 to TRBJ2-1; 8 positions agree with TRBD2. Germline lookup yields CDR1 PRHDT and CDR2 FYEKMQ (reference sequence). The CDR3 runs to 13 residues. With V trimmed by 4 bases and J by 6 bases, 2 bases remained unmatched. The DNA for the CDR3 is TGTGCCAGCAGCTCGGGGGGGCGCAATGAGCAGTTCTTC. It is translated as CASSSGGRNEQFF.

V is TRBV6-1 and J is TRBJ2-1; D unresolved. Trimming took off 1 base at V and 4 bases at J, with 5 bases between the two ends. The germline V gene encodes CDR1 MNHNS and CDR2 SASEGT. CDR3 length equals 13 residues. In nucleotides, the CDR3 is TGTGCCAGCAGTGAAGACTGGTACAATGAGCAGTTCTTC. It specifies CASSEDWYNEQFF.

DNA for the CDR3: TGTGCCAGCAGCCTCGGGAGTAATGAAAAACTGTTTTTT. The encoded protein is CASSLGSNEKLFF. The rearrangement links TRBV11-2 to TRBJ1-4, with D unclear. Germline assignment: CDR1 SGHAT and CDR2 FQNNGV. This CDR3 has 13 residues. V lost 5 bases to trimming and J lost 4 bases, with 8 bases between them.

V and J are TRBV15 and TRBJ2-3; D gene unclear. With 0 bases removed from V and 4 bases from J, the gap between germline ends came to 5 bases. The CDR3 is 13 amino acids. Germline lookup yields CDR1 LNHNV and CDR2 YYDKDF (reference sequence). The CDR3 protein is CATSRDGPDTQYF. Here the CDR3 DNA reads TGTGCCACCAGCAGAGATGGCCCAGATACGCAGTATTTT.

For the CDR3, the DNA is TGTGCCAGCAGCTTAGTCCGTGACAGGGTGATTTCACCCCTCCACTTT. This sequence encodes CASSLVRDRVISPLHF. J is TRBJ1-6 and V is TRBV11-3; 7 nucleotides match TRBD1. Germline loops: CDR1 SGHNT, CDR2 YENEEA. The length of the CDR3 is 16 residues. V was clipped by 1 base and J by 9 bases; unmatched bases: 9.

CDR3 sequence reads: CASSCQDCPNTEAFF. Written as DNA, the CDR3 is TGTGCCAGCAGTTGCCAGGACTGTCCGAACACTGAAGCTTTCTTT. The rearrangement links TRBV6-5 to TRBJ1-1; no reliable D call. The CDR3 covers 15 residues. V shed 4 bases and J shed 1 base, with 13 bases lying between them. CDR1 MNHEY and CDR2 SVGAGI come from the germline V gene.

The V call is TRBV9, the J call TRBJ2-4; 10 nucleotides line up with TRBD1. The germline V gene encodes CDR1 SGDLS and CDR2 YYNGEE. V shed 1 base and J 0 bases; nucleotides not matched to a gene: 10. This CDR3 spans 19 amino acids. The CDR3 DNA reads TGTGCCAGCAGCGTAAACTCGAAAGGACAGGGGGAAGCCAAAAACATTCAGTACTTC. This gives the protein CASSVNSKGQGEAKNIQYF.

The CDR3 loop reads CATSREALGLAGEETQYF. DNA of the CDR3: TGTGCCACCAGCAGAGAGGCTTTGGGACTAGCGGGGGAAGAGACCCAGTACTTC. The chain recombines TRBV15 with TRBJ2-5; 14 nucleotides match TRBD2. V gave up 0 bases and J gave up 3 bases; unmatched junction bases: 6. The CDR3 consists of 18 residues. CDR1 and CDR2 from the germline V gene are LNHNV and YYDKDF (reference sequence). Drawing the rest from reference TRBV15 and TRBJ2-5, the complete variable domain is DAMVIQNPRYQVTQFGKPVTLSCSQTLNHNVMYWYQQKSSQAPKLLFHYYDKDFNNEADTPDNFQSRRPNTSFCFLDIRSPGLGDTAMYLCATSREALGLAGEETQYFGPGTRLLVL.

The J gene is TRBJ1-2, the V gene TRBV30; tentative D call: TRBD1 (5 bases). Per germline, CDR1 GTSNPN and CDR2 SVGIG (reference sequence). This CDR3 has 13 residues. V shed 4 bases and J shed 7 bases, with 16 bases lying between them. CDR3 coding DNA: TGTGCCTGGACTCGGGACTTTAGCTCTGGCTACACCTTC. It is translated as CAWTRDFSSGYTF.

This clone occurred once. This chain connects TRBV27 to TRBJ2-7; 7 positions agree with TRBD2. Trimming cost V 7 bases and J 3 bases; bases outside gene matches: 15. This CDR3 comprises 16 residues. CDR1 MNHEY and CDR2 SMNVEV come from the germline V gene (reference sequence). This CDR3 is CASKSAGKGWGYEQYF. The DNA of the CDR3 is TGTGCCAGCAAGTCAGCGGGGAAAGGATGGGGCTACGAGCAGTACTTC.

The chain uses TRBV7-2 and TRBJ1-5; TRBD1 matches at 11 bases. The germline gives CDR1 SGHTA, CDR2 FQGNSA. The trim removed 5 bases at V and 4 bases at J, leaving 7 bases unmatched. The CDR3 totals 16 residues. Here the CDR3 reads CASSRTGTGGNQPQHF. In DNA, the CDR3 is TGTGCCAGCAGCCGGACCGGGACAGGGGGGAATCAGCCCCAGCATTTT.

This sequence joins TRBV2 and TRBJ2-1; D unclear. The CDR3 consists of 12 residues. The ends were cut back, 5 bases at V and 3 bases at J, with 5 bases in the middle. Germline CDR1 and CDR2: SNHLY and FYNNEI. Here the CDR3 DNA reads TGTGCCAGCAGTTCCAACTACAATGAGCAGTTCTTC. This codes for CASSSNYNEQFF.

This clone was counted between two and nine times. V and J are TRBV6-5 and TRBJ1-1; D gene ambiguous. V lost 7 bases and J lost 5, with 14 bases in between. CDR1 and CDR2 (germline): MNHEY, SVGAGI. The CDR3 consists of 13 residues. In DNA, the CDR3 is TGTGCCAGCACTAGGCCCCGGAGTACTGAAGCTTTCTTT. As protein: CASTRPRSTEAFF.

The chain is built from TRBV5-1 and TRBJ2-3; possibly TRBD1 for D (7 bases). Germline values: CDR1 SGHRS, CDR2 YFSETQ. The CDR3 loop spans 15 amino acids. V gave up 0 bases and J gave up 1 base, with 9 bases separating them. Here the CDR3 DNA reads TGCGCCAGCAGCTTGGCCAGGGGGGGCACAGATACGCAGTATTTT. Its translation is CASSLARGGTDTQYF.

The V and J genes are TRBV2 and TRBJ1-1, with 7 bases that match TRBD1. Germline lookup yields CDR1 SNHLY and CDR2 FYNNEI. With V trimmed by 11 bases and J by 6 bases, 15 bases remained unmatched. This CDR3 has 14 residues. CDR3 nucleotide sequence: TGTGCCGGCATCGGCGACAGGGCCTCCGCTGAAGCTTTCTTT. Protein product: CAGIGDRASAEAFF. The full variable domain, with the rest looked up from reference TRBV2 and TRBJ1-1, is EPEVTQTPSHQVTQMGQEVILRCVPISNHLYFYWYRQILGQKVEFLVSFYNNEISEKSEIFDDQFSVERPDGSNFTLKIRSTKLEDSAMYFCAGIGDRASAEAFFGQGTRLTVV.

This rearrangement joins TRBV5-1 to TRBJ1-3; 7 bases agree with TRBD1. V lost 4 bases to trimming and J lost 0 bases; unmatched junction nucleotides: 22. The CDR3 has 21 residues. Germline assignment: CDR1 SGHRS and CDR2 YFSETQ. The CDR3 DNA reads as TGCGCCAGCAGCGGAGAACCCGCAGGGGGTCGGGGTCAGGGCTCTGGAAACACCATATATTTT. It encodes CASSGEPAGGRGQGSGNTIYF.

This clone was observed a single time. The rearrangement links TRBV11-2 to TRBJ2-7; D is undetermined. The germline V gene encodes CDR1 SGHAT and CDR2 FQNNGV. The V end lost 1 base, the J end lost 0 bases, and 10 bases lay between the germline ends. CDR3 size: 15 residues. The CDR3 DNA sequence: TGTGCCAGCAGCTTAGGGAGCGTGACCTCCTACGAGCAGTACTTC. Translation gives CASSLGSVTSYEQYF. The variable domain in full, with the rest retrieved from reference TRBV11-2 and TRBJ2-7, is EAGVAQSPRYKIIEKRQSVAFWCNPISGHATLYWYQQILGQGPKLLIQFQNNGVVDDSQLPKDRFSAERLKGVDSTLKIQPAKLEDSAVYLCASSLGSVTSYEQYFGPGTRLTVT.

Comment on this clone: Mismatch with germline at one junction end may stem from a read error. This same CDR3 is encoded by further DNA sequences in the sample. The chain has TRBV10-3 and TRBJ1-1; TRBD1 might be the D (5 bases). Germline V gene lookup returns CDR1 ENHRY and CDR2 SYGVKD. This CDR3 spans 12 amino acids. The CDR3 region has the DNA TGTGCCATCAGGGGACTCGACACTGAAGCCTTCTTT. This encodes CAIRGLDTEAFF.

The CDR3 coding sequence is TGTGCCAGCAGCGTAGGCACAGCGGCGAACACCGGGGAGCTGTTTTTT. Its protein is CASSVGTAANTGELFF. The chain recombines TRBV9 with TRBJ2-2; tentative D call: TRBD2 (5 bases). There are 16 residues in the CDR3. Germline assignment: CDR1 SGDLS and CDR2 YYNGEE. V lost 0 bases, J lost 0 bases, and 9 bases lay in between.

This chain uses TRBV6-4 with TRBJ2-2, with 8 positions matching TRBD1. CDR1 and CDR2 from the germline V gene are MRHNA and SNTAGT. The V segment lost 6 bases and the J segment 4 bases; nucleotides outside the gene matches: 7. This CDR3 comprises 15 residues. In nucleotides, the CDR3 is TGTGCCAGCAGCGAGACAGGGGCGGGCACCGGGGAGCTGTTTTTT. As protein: CASSETGAGTGELFF.

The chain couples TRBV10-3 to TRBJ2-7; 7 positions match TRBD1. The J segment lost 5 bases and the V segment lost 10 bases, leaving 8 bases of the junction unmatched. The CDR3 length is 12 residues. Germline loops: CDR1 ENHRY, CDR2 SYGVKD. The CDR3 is CASRDSFHEQYF. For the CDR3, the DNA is TGTGCCAGCCGGGACAGTTTCCACGAGCAGTACTTC.

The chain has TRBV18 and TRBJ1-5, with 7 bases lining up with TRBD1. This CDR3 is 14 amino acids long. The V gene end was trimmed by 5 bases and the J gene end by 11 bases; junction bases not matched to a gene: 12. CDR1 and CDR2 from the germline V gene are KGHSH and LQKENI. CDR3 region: CASSGETGRRAQHF. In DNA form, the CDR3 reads TGTGCCAGCTCAGGAGAGACAGGGCGCCGGGCCCAGCATTTT.

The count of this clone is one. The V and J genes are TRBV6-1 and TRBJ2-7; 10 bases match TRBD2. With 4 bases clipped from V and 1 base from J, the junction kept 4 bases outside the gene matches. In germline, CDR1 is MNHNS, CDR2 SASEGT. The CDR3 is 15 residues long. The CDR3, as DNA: TGTGCCAGCAGTGGCTTAGCGGGGGGATCCTACGAGCAGTACTTC. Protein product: CASSGLAGGSYEQYF.

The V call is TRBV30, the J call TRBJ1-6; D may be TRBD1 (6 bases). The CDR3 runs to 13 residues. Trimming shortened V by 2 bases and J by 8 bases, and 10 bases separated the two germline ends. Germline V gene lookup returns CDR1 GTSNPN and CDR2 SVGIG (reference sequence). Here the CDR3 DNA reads TGTGCCTGGAGTATATACAGGGATTCACCCCTCCACTTT. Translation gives CAWSIYRDSPLHF.

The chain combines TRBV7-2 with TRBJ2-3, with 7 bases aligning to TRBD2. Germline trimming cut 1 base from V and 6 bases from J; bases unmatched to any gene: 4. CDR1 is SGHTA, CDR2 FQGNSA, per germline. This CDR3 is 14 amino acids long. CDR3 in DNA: TGTGCCAGCAGCTTAGGGACTAGAGTGGATACGCAGTATTTT. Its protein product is CASSLGTRVDTQYF.

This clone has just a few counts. This chain's CDR3 is CASSLGGGAGETQYF. The CDR3 DNA reads as TGTGCCAGCAGCTTGGGCGGGGGGGCAGGAGAGACCCAGTACTTC. The V and J genes are TRBV5-4 and TRBJ2-5; 9 bases match TRBD2. Germline V gene data show CDR1 as SGHNT and CDR2 as YYREEE (reference sequence). This CDR3 has 15 amino acids. V shed 0 bases, J shed 4 bases, and the junction held 4 bases outside the gene matches.

The DNA of the CDR3 is TGTGCCAGCAGCGTAGCGTCACAGAGTAGTTACAATGAGCAGTTCTTC. Amino acids: CASSVASQSSYNEQFF. The chain uses TRBV9 and TRBJ2-1; D is unclear. Trimming removed 0 bases from V and 4 bases from J, with 14 bases in between. The CDR3 sequence is 16 residues long. Per the germline V gene, CDR1 is SGDLS and CDR2 is YYNGEE.

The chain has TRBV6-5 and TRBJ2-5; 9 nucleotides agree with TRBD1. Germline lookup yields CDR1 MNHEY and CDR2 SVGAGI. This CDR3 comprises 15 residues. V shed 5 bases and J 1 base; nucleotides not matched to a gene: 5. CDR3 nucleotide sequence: TGTGCCAGCAGTGTCGCGGGACAGGGCCAAGAGACCCAGTACTTC. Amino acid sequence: CASSVAGQGQETQYF.

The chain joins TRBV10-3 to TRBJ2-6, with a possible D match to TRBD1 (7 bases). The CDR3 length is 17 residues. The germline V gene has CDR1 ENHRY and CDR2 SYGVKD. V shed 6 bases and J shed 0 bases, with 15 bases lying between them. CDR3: CAISAGQFNSGANVLTF. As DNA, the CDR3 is TGTGCCATCAGCGCGGGACAGTTTAACTCTGGGGCCAACGTCCTGACTTTC.